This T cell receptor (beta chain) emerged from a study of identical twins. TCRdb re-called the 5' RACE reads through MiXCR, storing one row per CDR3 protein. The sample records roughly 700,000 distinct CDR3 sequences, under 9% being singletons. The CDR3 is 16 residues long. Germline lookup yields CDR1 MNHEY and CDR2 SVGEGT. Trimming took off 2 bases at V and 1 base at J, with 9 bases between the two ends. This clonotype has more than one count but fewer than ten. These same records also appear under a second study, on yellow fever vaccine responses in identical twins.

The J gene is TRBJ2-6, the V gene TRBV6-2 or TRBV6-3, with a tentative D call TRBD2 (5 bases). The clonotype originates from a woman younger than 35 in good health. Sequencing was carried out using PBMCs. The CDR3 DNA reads TGTGCCAGCAGTTACGGGCCGGGGTCTGGGGCCAACGTCCTGACTTTC. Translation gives CASSYGPGSGANVLTF.